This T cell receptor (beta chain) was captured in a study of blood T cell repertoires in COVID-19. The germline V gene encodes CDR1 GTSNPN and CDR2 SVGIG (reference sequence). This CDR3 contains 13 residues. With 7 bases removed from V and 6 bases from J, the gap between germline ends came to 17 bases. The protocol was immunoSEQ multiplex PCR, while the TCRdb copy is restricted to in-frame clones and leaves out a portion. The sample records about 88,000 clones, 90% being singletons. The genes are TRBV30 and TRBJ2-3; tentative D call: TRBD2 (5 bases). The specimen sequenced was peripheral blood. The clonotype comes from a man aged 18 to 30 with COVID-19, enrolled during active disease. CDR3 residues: CASMRALVDTQYF. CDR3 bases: TGTGCCTCCATGCGGGCCTTGGTTGATACGCAGTATTTT.